Following are 17 T cell receptor beta chains from one sample sequenced in a study of cytomegalovirus exposure and HLA in healthy donors. The primer mix had 60 Vbeta and 13 Jbeta primers. Generated by immunoSEQ multiplex PCR, the TCRdb table keeps only in-frame clones and is missing some. The sample consists of about 55,000 clones, roughly four fifths of them appearing once. Sequenced input: PBMCs. Every receptor here comes from a young man in good health and CMV-seronegative.

V and J are TRBV9 and TRBJ2-3; 7 bases are shared with TRBD2. CDR1 is SGDLS, CDR2 YYNGEE, per germline. With V trimmed by 4 bases and J by 4 bases, 6 bases remained unmatched. The CDR3 spans 14 residues. In DNA form, the CDR3 reads TGTGCCAGCAGCTCGACTAGCAGGGCAGATACGCAGTATTTT. Translation: CASSSTSRADTQYF.

The chain recombines TRBV28 with TRBJ2-7, with 8 nucleotides matching TRBD1. The V and J ends lost 7 bases and 2 bases, in that order; junction bases with no gene match: 7. CDR1 is MDHEN and CDR2 is SYDVKM in the germline V gene. The CDR3 covers 14 residues. This CDR3 is CASTPTGATYEQYF. The CDR3 DNA sequence: TGTGCCAGCACCCCGACAGGGGCGACCTACGAGCAGTACTTC.

The chain combines TRBV19 with TRBJ1-6; D call uncertain. This CDR3 is 14 amino acids long. The V gene's germline CDR1 is LNHDA and CDR2 SQIVND (reference sequence). Deletions cut 3 bases from V and 9 bases from J, with 12 bases between. The CDR3 loop is CASSMRYEGSPLHF. CDR3 DNA sequence: TGTGCCAGTAGTATGAGATACGAGGGTTCACCCCTCCACTTT.

The chain links TRBV7-2 to TRBJ2-3; TRBD1 matches at 8 bases. V trimming: 5 bases; J trimming: 4 bases; junction bases outside the gene matches: 5. The CDR3 loop spans 14 amino acids. CDR1 SGHTA and CDR2 FQGNSA come from the germline V gene. The CDR3 nucleotides read TGTGCCAGCAGCATCGGGACAGGAGCAGATACGCAGTATTTT. Translation gives CASSIGTGADTQYF.

The rearrangement joins TRBV27 to TRBJ1-1; unclear D gene. Trimming shortened V by 0 bases and J by 4 bases, and 9 bases separated the two germline ends. The CDR3 sequence is 14 residues long. CDR1 is MNHEY and CDR2 is SMNVEV in the germline V gene (reference sequence). The CDR3 loop is CASSLSQVGTEAFF. CDR3 nucleotides: TGTGCCAGCAGTTTATCGCAGGTAGGCACTGAAGCTTTCTTT.

The CDR3 here is CASTSSGFSDEQYF. CDR3 nucleotide sequence: TGTGCCAGCACCTCATCAGGGTTCTCAGACGAGCAGTACTTC. The chain is built from TRBV5-6 and TRBJ2-7; D is perhaps TRBD1 (5 bases). The V end lost 6 bases, the J end lost 5 bases, and 18 bases lay between the germline ends. The CDR3 has 14 residues. Germline assignment: CDR1 SGHDT and CDR2 YYEEEE.

This clone was recorded only once. The chain recombines TRBV6-5 with TRBJ1-6, with 7 bases that match TRBD1. The germline V gene encodes CDR1 MNHEY and CDR2 SVGAGI. J was trimmed by 7 bases and V by 6 bases; bases with no gene match: 9. This CDR3 has 15 residues. CDR3 DNA sequence: TGTGCCAGCAGGCGTTCGGGGACAGCAAATTCACCCCTCCACTTT. Amino acid sequence: CASRRSGTANSPLHF.

This clone was seen only a few times. V usage is TRBV18 and J usage is TRBJ1-1, with D possibly matching TRBD1 (5 bases). Germline values: CDR1 KGHSH, CDR2 LQKENI. CDR3 size: 15 residues. Trimming removed 6 bases at V and 1 base at J, with 15 bases between. In DNA, the CDR3 is TGTGCCAGCTCCCCCGGTTCAGGGCCGAACACTGAAGCTTTCTTT. Amino acid sequence: CASSPGSGPNTEAFF. Based on the CDR3 plus reference TRBV18 and TRBJ1-1, the full variable domain is NAGVMQNPRHLVRRRGQEARLRCSPMKGHSHVYWYRQLPEEGLKFMVYLQKENIIDESGMPKERFSAEFPKEGPSILRIQQVVRGDSAAYFCASSPGSGPNTEAFFGQGTRLTVV.

The genes are TRBV28 and TRBJ1-2, with D maybe TRBD1 (5 bases). The CDR3 covers 12 residues. V gave up 1 base and J gave up 12 bases, with 12 bases separating them. CDR1 is MDHEN and CDR2 is SYDVKM in the germline V gene. The chain's CDR3 is CASSLLGRAHTF. The DNA for the CDR3 is TGTGCCAGCAGTTTATTGGGCAGGGCCCACACCTTC.

This clone came up a few times. The CDR3 here is CASSLLTGWNTEAFF. CDR3 in DNA: TGCGCCAGCAGCTTATTGACAGGGTGGAACACTGAAGCTTTCTTT. The chain has TRBV5-1 and TRBJ1-1; 7 bases are a match to TRBD1. V was clipped by 2 bases and J by 1 base; unmatched bases: 5. The CDR3 extends over 15 amino acids. From germline, CDR1 is SGHRS and CDR2 YFSETQ.

This chain joins TRBV2 and TRBJ2-2; the match to TRBD2 covers 7 bases. There are 14 residues in the CDR3. Trimming at V came to 6 bases and at J to 1 base, leaving 2 bases not matched to a gene. Looked up from germline, CDR1 is SNHLY and CDR2 is FYNNEI. CDR3 bases: TGTGCCAGCAGGGGCGGGAGGAACACCGGGGAGCTGTTTTTT. It yields the protein CASRGGRNTGELFF.

J is TRBJ2-7 and V is TRBV6-5; D might be TRBD2 (6 bases). Germline values: CDR1 MNHEY, CDR2 SVGAGI. The CDR3 has 15 amino acids. Trimming removed 3 bases from V and 0 bases from J, with 12 bases in between. As DNA, the CDR3 is TGTGCCAGCAGTTATTCCCGGGGGAGCTCCTACGAGCAGTACTTC. Amino acid sequence: CASSYSRGSSYEQYF.

This clone has a single count. The chain couples TRBV13 to TRBJ2-3; 10 bases fit TRBD2. V lost 5 bases, J lost 0 bases, and 8 bases stayed unmatched. The CDR3 runs to 17 residues. Looked up from germline, CDR1 is PRHDT and CDR2 is FYEKMQ (reference sequence). CDR3 region: CASSPRTSGVSTDTQYF. The CDR3 bases are TGTGCCAGCAGCCCGCGGACTAGCGGAGTTAGCACAGATACGCAGTATTTT.

V and J are TRBV10-3 and TRBJ2-7; D not certain. Germline V lookup: CDR1 ENHRY, CDR2 SYGVKD. The CDR3 has 11 residues. Trimming removed 0 bases from V and 9 bases from J, with 6 bases in between. CDR3 coding DNA: TGTGCCATCAGTGAGTCTTCAATGCAGTACTTC. Protein: CAISESSMQYF.

This chain connects TRBV15 to TRBJ2-3; D ambiguous. V was clipped by 3 bases and J by 0 bases, with 13 bases between them. The CDR3 length is 16 residues. Germline assignment: CDR1 LNHNV and CDR2 YYDKDF (reference sequence). As DNA, the CDR3 is TGTGCCACCAGCAGGGGCGTCGAGATAAGCACAGATACGCAGTATTTT. Protein product: CATSRGVEISTDTQYF. The entire variable domain, with the rest obtained from reference TRBV15 and TRBJ2-3, is as follows: DAMVIQNPRYQVTQFGKPVTLSCSQTLNHNVMYWYQQKSSQAPKLLFHYYDKDFNNEADTPDNFQSRRPNTSFCFLDIRSPGLGDTAMYLCATSRGVEISTDTQYFGPGTRLTVL.

The genes are TRBV6-1 and TRBJ2-3; 11 nucleotides align to TRBD2. The CDR3 totals 15 residues. V dropped 6 bases and J dropped 3; count of bases not matched to a gene: 5. Germline assignment: CDR1 MNHNS and CDR2 SASEGT. As DNA, the CDR3 is TGTGCCAGCAGGAGACTAGCGGGGAGTACAGATACGCAGTATTTT. This codes for CASRRLAGSTDTQYF.

The CDR3 here is CASSNPGTENYQPQHF. CDR3 nucleotides: TGTGCCAGTAGTAACCCCGGGACAGAGAATTATCAGCCCCAGCATTTT. The J gene is TRBJ1-5, the V gene TRBV19, with 7 bases fitting TRBD1. The CDR3 is 16 residues long. CDR1 and CDR2 from the germline V gene are LNHDA and SQIVND (reference sequence). Trimming took 4 bases from V and 5 from J; bases not matched to a gene: 11.